Each of the 9 T cell receptor beta chains below was sequenced from the same sample in a study of blood T cell repertoires in COVID-19. Sequencing used immunoSEQ multiplex PCR; TCRdb keeps in-frame clones, though not all of them. The sample shows some 200,000 clones, about nine tenths of them seen only once. Material: peripheral blood. The receptors derive from a man aged 80 or over with acute or convalescent COVID-19.

This clone came up once. V gene TRBV18 combines with J gene TRBJ1-1, with 10 bases lining up with TRBD1. V lost 5 bases, J lost 4 bases, and 4 bases stayed unmatched. Germline loops: CDR1 KGHSH, CDR2 LQKENI. The CDR3 has 14 amino acids. The CDR3: CASSAGTGVTEAFF. CDR3 coding DNA: TGTGCCAGCTCAGCGGGGACAGGGGTCACTGAAGCTTTCTTT.

The gene calls are TRBV30 and TRBJ1-1, with D uncertain. This CDR3 has 12 residues. Trimming took off 2 bases at V and 6 bases at J, with 10 bases between the two ends. CDR1 GTSNPN and CDR2 SVGIG come from the germline V gene (reference sequence). CDR3 bases: TGTGCCTGGAGTCCCCAACACCCTGAAGCTTTCTTT. Translation: CAWSPQHPEAFF.

This clone is medium-sized by share. The rearrangement links TRBV5-4 to TRBJ1-2; a possible D gene is TRBD1 (5 bases). CDR3 length equals 14 residues. The V gene lost 4 bases and the J gene lost 4 bases, with 14 bases spanning the gap. Germline CDR1 and CDR2: SGHNT and YYREEE (reference sequence). Written as DNA, the CDR3 is TGTGCCAGCAGCACGCGGGACGCAACCTATGGCTACACCTTC. This encodes CASSTRDATYGYTF.

The chain uses TRBV7-9 and TRBJ2-7; D not certain. CDR1 is SEHNR, CDR2 FQNEAQ, per germline (reference sequence). V gave up 2 bases and J gave up 4 bases, with 6 bases separating them. This CDR3 spans 12 amino acids. CDR3 nucleotides: TGTGCCAGCAGCTTACAGGCTTACGAGCAGTACTTC. Protein sequence: CASSLQAYEQYF.

This clone came up a few times. J is TRBJ2-3 and V is TRBV7-6; possible D gene TRBD1, 5 bases. Trimming shortened V by 4 bases and J by 2 bases, and 13 bases separated the two germline ends. The CDR3 sequence is 15 residues long. The germline gives CDR1 SGHVS, CDR2 FNYEAQ. CDR3: CASSSLGLVTDTQYF. The CDR3 DNA reads TGTGCCAGCAGCTCTTTGGGGCTGGTCACAGATACGCAGTATTTT.

This clone turned up a few times. The V gene is TRBV6-5, the J gene TRBJ1-6; possibly TRBD1 for D (5 bases). The germline CDR1 and CDR2 sequences are MNHEY and SVGAGI. The CDR3 consists of 14 residues. The V and J ends lost 6 bases and 6 bases respectively, with 12 bases between them. The CDR3 spells CASSRGSLNSPLHF. In nucleotides, the CDR3 is TGTGCCAGCAGCCGGGGGAGTCTTAATTCACCCCTCCACTTT.

The chain combines TRBV19 with TRBJ2-7; no reliable D call. From germline, CDR1 is LNHDA and CDR2 SQIVND (reference sequence). V was clipped by 3 bases and J by 4 bases, with 10 bases between them. The CDR3 is 13 residues long. DNA for the CDR3: TGTGCCAGTAGTATCGGGTCCCTTTACGAGCAGTACTTC. This codes for CASSIGSLYEQYF.

For this clone: Mismatch with germline at one junction end may stem from a read error. The chain has TRBV28 and TRBJ2-7; 12 bases agree with TRBD1. Germline CDR1 MDHEN, CDR2 SYDVKM. CDR3 length equals 16 residues. CDR3 DNA: TGTGCAACGGGGGGAGGTTCTACGCCGGGACAGGGGGCGCCGGACTTC. As protein: CATGGGSTPGQGAPDF.

This chain joins TRBV7-8 and TRBJ1-1; D may be TRBD1 (5 bases). Germline V gives CDR1 SGHVS, CDR2 FQNEAQ. The CDR3 spans 14 residues. V lost 5 bases to trimming and J lost 0 bases, with 10 bases between them. CDR3 amino acids: CASSMTVMNTEAFF. The CDR3 DNA reads as TGTGCCAGCAGCATGACAGTCATGAACACTGAAGCTTTCTTT. Based on the CDR3 plus reference TRBV7-8 and TRBJ1-1, the full variable domain is GAGVSQSPRYKVAKRGQDVALRCDPISGHVSLFWYQQALGQGPEFLTYFQNEAQLDKSGLPSDRFFAERPEGSVSTLKIQRTQQEDSAVYLCASSMTVMNTEAFFGQGTRLTVV.